The present T cell receptor (beta chain) was sequenced within a study of T-cell memory formation after mild COVID-19. TCRdb reprocessed the 5' RACE reads via MiXCR and lists one record per CDR3 protein. The top ten hold under 8.5% of the sample, which has about 560,000 distinct CDR3 sequences, about a fifth seen once. Study-wide results and limits: There was no confirmation that second-wave clones peaking on day 37 were SARS-CoV-2 specific. That cross-reactive memory joined was suggested by some responding clones appearing in pre-infection memory. Day 15 to 85 contractors were CD4/CD8 balanced; later expanders leaned CD4+.

This CDR3 is 14 amino acids long. V was trimmed by 7 bases and J by 7 bases, leaving 20 bases between them. The germline gives CDR1 SQVTM, CDR2 ANQGSEA. This clonotype was observed at least ten times. Its antigen is undetermined. The chain joins TRBV29-1 to TRBJ2-1; D may correspond to TRBD1 or TRBD2 (5 bases each). This clonotype originated in an adult woman who had mild COVID-19 (a few samples of this study predate the infection). Cell type and time point are not known. The sample taken for sequencing was PBMCs or a T cell subset sorted from them (not recorded which). This chain's CDR3 is CSGLDGARRNEQFF. The CDR3 DNA reads as TGCAGCGGACTTGACGGGGCCCGAAGGAATGAGCAGTTCTTC.